This T cell receptor beta chain was recovered during a study of blood T cell repertoires in COVID-19. Study context: Samples of COVID-19 (acute and convalescent) were obtained from the United States, Italy and Spain.

Enrolled through a virtual design, the participants were between roughly 18 and 95 years of age and came from about two dozen US areas. Researchers sorted participants into cohorts using their self-reported clinical history. In the authors' workflow: Amplification with reference gene primers provided the estimates of nucleated cell counts. This table comes from immunoSEQ multiplex PCR, and its TCRdb copy is limited to in-frame clones, with some not included. The V and J calls and clone size were taken over from that table, and D and trimming were inferred from the DNA. The table has around 300,000 clones, roughly nine tenths seen once; the top ten hold under 2.5%. V was cut by 1 base and J by 8 bases, with 17 bases left in between. Germline assignment: CDR1 SGHAT and CDR2 FQNNGV. The CDR3 is 16 amino acids.

Sequenced material: PBMCs or T cells enriched from blood (not recorded which). This chain links TRBV11-2 with TRBJ1-4, with D tentatively TRBD1 (6 bases). The TCR originated in a woman between 18 and 29 years old who had recovered from COVID-19. The CDR3 protein is CASSLVVGQGYEKLFF. The CDR3 coding sequence is TGTGCCAGCAGCTTAGTGGTCGGGCAGGGGTACGAAAAACTGTTTTTT.